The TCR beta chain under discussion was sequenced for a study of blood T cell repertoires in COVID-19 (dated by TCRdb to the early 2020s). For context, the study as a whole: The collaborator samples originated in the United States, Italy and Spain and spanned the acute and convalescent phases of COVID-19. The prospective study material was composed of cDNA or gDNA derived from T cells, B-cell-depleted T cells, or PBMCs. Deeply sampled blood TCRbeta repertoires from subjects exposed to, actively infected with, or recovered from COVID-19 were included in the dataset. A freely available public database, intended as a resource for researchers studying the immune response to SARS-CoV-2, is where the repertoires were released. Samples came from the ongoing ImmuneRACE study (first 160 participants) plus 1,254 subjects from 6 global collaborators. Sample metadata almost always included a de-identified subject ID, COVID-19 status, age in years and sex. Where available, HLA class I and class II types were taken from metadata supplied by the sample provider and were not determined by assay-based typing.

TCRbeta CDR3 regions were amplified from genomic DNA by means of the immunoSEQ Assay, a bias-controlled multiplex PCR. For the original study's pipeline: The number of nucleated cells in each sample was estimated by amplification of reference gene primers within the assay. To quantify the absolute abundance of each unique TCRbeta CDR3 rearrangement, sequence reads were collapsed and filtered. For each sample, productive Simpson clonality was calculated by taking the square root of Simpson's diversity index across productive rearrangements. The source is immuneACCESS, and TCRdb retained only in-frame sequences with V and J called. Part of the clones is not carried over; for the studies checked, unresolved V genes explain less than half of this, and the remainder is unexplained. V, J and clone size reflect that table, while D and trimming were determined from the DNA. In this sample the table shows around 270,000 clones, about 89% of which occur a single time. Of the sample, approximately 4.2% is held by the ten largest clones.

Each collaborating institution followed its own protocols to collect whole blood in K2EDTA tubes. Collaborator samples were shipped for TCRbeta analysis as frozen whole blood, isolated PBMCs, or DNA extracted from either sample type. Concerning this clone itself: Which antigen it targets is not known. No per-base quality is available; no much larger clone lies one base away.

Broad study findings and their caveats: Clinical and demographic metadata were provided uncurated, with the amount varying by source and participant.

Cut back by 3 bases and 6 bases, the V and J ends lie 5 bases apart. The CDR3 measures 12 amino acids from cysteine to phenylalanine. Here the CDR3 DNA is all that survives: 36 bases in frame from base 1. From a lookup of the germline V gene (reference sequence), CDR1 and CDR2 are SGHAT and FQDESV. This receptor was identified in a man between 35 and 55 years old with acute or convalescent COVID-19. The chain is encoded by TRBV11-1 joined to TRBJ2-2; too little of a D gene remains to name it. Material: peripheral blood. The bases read TGTGCCAGCAGCTTGGGCGCCGGGGAGCTGTTTTTT. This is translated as CASSLGAGELFF.